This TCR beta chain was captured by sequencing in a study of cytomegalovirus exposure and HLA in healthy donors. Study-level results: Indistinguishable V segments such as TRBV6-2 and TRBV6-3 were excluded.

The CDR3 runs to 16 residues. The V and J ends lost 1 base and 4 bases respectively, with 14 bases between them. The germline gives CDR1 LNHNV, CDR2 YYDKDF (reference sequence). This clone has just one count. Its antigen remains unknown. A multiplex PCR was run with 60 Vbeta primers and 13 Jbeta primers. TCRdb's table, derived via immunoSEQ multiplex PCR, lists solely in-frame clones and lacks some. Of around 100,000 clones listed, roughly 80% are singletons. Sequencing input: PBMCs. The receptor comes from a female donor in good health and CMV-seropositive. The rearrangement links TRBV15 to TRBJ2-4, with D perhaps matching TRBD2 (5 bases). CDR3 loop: CATSRGPREWKNIQYF. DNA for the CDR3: TGTGCCACCAGCAGAGGACCACGGGAATGGAAAAACATTCAGTACTTC.